The table lists the clone carrying this T cell receptor (beta chain) with a count of one. This sample was taken from a study of T cell responses to AZD1222 COVID-19 vaccine. The CDR3 extends over 15 amino acids. V was clipped by 0 bases and J by 2 bases, with 10 bases between them. CDR1 is MDHEN, CDR2 SYDVKM, per germline. The repertoire was sequenced with immunoSEQ multiplex PCR; TCRdb's copy has only in-frame clones and lacks some. The table has roughly 150,000 clones, around 91% seen once. The chain is built from TRBV28 and TRBJ1-2; TRBD1 is a possible D gene (6 bases). The source of this sequence is an adult in good health. The sequencing used peripheral blood, collected on day 0 of AZD1222 vaccination. DNA for the CDR3: TGTGCCAGCAGTTTATGGACAGGAGCAAACTATGGCTACACCTTC. Translation gives CASSLWTGANYGYTF.